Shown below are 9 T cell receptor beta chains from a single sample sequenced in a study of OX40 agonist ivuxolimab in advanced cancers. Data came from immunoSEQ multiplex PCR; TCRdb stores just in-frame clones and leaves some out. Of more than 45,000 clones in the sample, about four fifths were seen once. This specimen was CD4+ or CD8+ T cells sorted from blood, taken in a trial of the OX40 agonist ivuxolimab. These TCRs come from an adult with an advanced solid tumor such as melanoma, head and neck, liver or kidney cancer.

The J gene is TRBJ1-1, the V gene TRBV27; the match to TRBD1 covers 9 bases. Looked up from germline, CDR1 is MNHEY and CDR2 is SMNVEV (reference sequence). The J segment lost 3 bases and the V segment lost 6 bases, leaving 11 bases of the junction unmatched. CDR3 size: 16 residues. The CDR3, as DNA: TGTGCCAGCAGCCCGGGACAGGGCCTACCTCACACTGAAGCTTTCTTT. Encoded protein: CASSPGQGLPHTEAFF.

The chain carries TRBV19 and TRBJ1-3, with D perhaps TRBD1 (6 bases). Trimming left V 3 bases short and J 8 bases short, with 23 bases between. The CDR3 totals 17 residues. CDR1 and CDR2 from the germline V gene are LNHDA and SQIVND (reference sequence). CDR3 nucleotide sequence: TGTGCCAGTAGTATGCCAACCGAGTACAGGGCCCGGGACACCATATATTTT. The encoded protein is CASSMPTEYRARDTIYF.

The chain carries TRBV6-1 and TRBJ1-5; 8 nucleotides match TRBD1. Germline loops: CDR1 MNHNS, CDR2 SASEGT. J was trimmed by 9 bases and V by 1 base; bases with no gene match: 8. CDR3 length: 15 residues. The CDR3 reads CASSEGGAGGLPQHF. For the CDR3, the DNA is TGTGCCAGCAGTGAAGGTGGGGCAGGGGGCTTGCCCCAGCATTTT.

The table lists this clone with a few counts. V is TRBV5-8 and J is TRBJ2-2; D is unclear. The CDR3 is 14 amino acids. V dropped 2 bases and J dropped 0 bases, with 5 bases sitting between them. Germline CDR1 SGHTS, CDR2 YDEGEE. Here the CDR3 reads CASSFDPNTGELFF. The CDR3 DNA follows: TGTGCCAGCAGCTTCGACCCGAACACCGGGGAGCTGTTTTTT.

CDR3: CASNTGTELGYTF. As DNA, the CDR3 is TGTGCCAGCAACACCGGGACGGAGTTGGGCTACACCTTC. This chain links TRBV6-5 with TRBJ1-2; a weak D match, TRBD1 (5 bases). Looked up from germline, CDR1 is MNHEY and CDR2 is SVGAGI. V was cut by 7 bases and J by 8 bases, with 17 bases left in between. CDR3 length: 13 residues.

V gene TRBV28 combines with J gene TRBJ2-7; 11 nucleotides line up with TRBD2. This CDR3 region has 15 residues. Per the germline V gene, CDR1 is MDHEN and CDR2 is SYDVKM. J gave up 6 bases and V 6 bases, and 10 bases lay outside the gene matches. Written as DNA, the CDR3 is TGTGCCAGCAGGGCGGGGACTAGCGGTAGGTCCGAGCAGTACTTC. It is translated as CASRAGTSGRSEQYF.

CDR3 loop: CASSQRLADEQFF. CDR3 sequence (DNA): TGCGCCAGCAGCCAACGACTAGCCGATGAGCAGTTCTTC. The V gene is TRBV4-3, the J gene TRBJ2-1, with TRBD2 matching 7 bases. V shed 2 bases and J 8 bases; nucleotides not matched to a gene: 3. The CDR3 runs to 13 residues. Germline CDR1 LGHNA, CDR2 YSLEER.

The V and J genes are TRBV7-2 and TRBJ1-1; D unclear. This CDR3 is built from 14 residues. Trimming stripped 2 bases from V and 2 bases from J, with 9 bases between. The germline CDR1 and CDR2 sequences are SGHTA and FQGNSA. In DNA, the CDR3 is TGTGCCAGCAGCTTAAACCAGATAAACACTGAAGCTTTCTTT. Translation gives CASSLNQINTEAFF.

CDR3 sequence reads: CAISHSGSSYEQYF. CDR3 DNA: TGTGCCATCAGCCATAGCGGCAGCTCCTACGAGCAGTACTTC. This chain connects TRBV10-3 to TRBJ2-5, with D possibly being TRBD2 (6 bases). With the DNA end fitting TRBJ2-7 better, the J assignment may be wrong. The germline V gene encodes CDR1 ENHRY and CDR2 SYGVKD. This CDR3 comprises 14 residues.